What follows are 29 T cell receptor beta chains derived from one specimen sequenced in a study of cytomegalovirus exposure and HLA in healthy donors. The table came from immunoSEQ multiplex PCR; TCRdb's copy has only in-frame clones and leaves some out. The sample has 100,000 to 150,000 clones, around 94% seen once. The specimen was PBMCs. These TCRs come from a woman between 18 and 30 years old in good health and CMV-seronegative.

The gene calls are TRBV4-1 and TRBJ2-7, with D possibly being TRBD2 (6 bases). V lost 1 base, J lost 4 bases, and 11 bases lay in between. The CDR3 length is 14 residues. CDR1 and CDR2 from the germline V gene are MGHRA and YSYEKL. CDR3 residues: CASSQANGGYEQYF. For the CDR3, the DNA is TGCGCCAGCAGCCAAGCAAATGGGGGGTACGAGCAGTACTTC.

The chain employs TRBV30 and TRBJ2-7, with TRBD1 matching 9 bases. This CDR3 spans 14 amino acids. The J segment lost 3 bases and the V segment lost 5 bases, leaving 8 bases of the junction unmatched. Germline loops: CDR1 GTSNPN, CDR2 SVGIG (reference sequence). CDR3 sequence: CAWGKQGAYYEQYF. The DNA for the CDR3 is TGTGCCTGGGGAAAACAGGGGGCTTACTACGAGCAGTACTTC.

V is TRBV5-1 and J is TRBJ2-1, with D perhaps matching TRBD2 (6 bases). The V end lost 3 bases, the J end lost 6 bases, and 7 bases lay between the germline ends. The CDR3 loop spans 12 amino acids. CDR1 SGHRS and CDR2 YFSETQ come from the germline V gene. CDR3 DNA: TGCGCCAGCAGCTGGACTACCAATGAGCAGTTCTTC. Translation: CASSWTTNEQFF.

This clone showed up just once. This rearrangement joins TRBV4-1 to TRBJ2-5; D may be TRBD2 (5 bases). CDR3 length equals 15 residues. V shed 1 base and J shed 0 bases, with 9 bases lying between them. CDR1 is MGHRA and CDR2 is YSYEKL in the germline V gene. CDR3 bases: TGCGCCAGCAGCCAAGTGAGAGCGGACCAAGAGACCCAGTACTTC. Its translation: CASSQVRADQETQYF.

This sequence joins TRBV2 and TRBJ2-1, with 10 bases fitting TRBD1. Germline-derived CDR1 and CDR2 are SNHLY and FYNNEI. The CDR3 is 14 residues long. Unmatched junction bases numbered 9, after V lost 8 bases and J lost 8 bases. In DNA form, the CDR3 reads TGTGCCAGCGGGACCGGGACAGGGGTTGATGAGCAGTTCTTC. It yields the protein CASGTGTGVDEQFF.

V and J are TRBV9 and TRBJ2-1; 10 bases line up with TRBD2. Per germline, CDR1 SGDLS and CDR2 YYNGEE. The length of the CDR3 is 15 residues. V lost 4 bases to trimming and J lost 3 bases; unmatched junction nucleotides: 4. CDR3 sequence reads: CASSFLAGDYNEQFF. The CDR3 nucleotides read TGTGCCAGCAGCTTCCTAGCGGGGGACTACAATGAGCAGTTCTTC.

V gene TRBV2 combines with J gene TRBJ2-3; possible D gene TRBD1, 5 bases. This CDR3 is built from 15 residues. Trimming pared 7 bases from V and 2 bases from J, leaving 16 bases between. Germline CDR1 and CDR2: SNHLY and FYNNEI. The CDR3 DNA reads as TGTGCCAGCACGAGAGACAGCCGATTCACAGATACGCAGTATTTT. Translated, it gives CASTRDSRFTDTQYF.

This chain links TRBV19 with TRBJ2-7, with 8 bases fitting TRBD1. The ends lost 5 bases at V and 2 bases at J; junction bases unmatched: 8. The germline CDR1 and CDR2 sequences are LNHDA and SQIVND (reference sequence). The CDR3 length is 15 residues. CDR3 region: CASSHTGTGPYEQYF. The CDR3 region has the DNA TGTGCCAGTAGTCACACCGGGACAGGCCCCTACGAGCAGTACTTC.

This sequence joins TRBV5-6 and TRBJ2-7; weak D call: TRBD2 (6 bases). In germline, CDR1 is SGHDT, CDR2 YYEEEE. This CDR3 region has 18 residues. Trimming shortened V by 3 bases and J by 0 bases, and 22 bases separated the two germline ends. CDR3 sequence (DNA): TGTGCCAGCAGCTCGCGGGGCGCTGCTCTCAAAACCTCCTACGAGCAGTACTTC. This translates into CASSSRGAALKTSYEQYF.

The V gene is TRBV4-2, the J gene TRBJ2-1, with D unresolved. CDR1 LGHNA and CDR2 YNFKEQ come from the germline V gene. CDR3 length: 13 amino acids. The V and J ends lost 1 base and 2 bases respectively, with 3 bases between them. CDR3 in DNA: TGTGCCAGCAGCCAAGGTACCTACAATGAGCAGTTCTTC. Residues: CASSQGTYNEQFF.

The chain combines TRBV19 with TRBJ1-2; no clear D gene. Trimming removed 3 bases at V and 4 bases at J, with 12 bases between. Germline V CDR1 and CDR2: LNHDA, SQIVND (reference sequence). The CDR3 runs 14 residues. Here the CDR3 reads CASSIGRVRYGYTF. DNA of the CDR3: TGTGCCAGTAGTATTGGGCGAGTCCGCTATGGCTACACCTTC.

This clone was recorded only once. This chain links TRBV6-5 with TRBJ2-5; no firm D call. The CDR3 extends over 12 amino acids. The germline V gene has CDR1 MNHEY and CDR2 SVGAGI. The V end was cut by 7 bases, the J end by 5 bases, with 11 bases between. The CDR3 reads CASIDSHETQYF. The DNA for the CDR3 is TGTGCCAGCATTGACTCCCATGAGACCCAGTACTTC.

The rearrangement uses TRBV10-1 and TRBJ2-2; 8 positions match TRBD2. V lost 2 bases and J lost 5; bases outside the gene matches: 10. Germline V gives CDR1 WNHNN, CDR2 SYGVQD (reference sequence). This CDR3 has 17 amino acids. The CDR3 reads CASSERRGAKETGELFF. Written as DNA, the CDR3 is TGCGCCAGCAGTGAGCGGCGGGGGGCCAAGGAAACCGGGGAGCTGTTTTTT.

The genes are TRBV6-4 and TRBJ2-1, with TRBD2 matching over 8 bases. With 0 bases clipped from V and 6 bases from J, the junction kept 7 bases outside the gene matches. CDR1 and CDR2 from the germline V gene are MRHNA and SNTAGT. The length of the CDR3 is 16 residues. This chain's CDR3 is CASSDSATSDRNEQFF. The CDR3 coding sequence is TGTGCCAGCAGTGACTCCGCGACTAGCGACCGCAATGAGCAGTTCTTC.

This chain links TRBV6-5 with TRBJ1-2; 7 bases agree with TRBD1. CDR1 is MNHEY, CDR2 SVGAGI, per germline. Trimming cost V 6 bases and J 3 bases; bases outside gene matches: 4. CDR3 length equals 13 residues. CDR3 DNA sequence: TGTGCCAGCAGCCCAACAGGGGACTATGGCTACACCTTC. It yields the protein CASSPTGDYGYTF.

V is TRBV9 and J is TRBJ2-1; 9 bases are a match to TRBD2. CDR1 and CDR2 (germline): SGDLS, YYNGEE. This CDR3 has 16 amino acids. V was clipped by 0 bases and J by 4 bases; unmatched bases: 5. Here the CDR3 DNA reads TGTGCCAGCAGCGTAGTGCCTAGCGGGACTTACAATGAGCAGTTCTTC. It specifies CASSVVPSGTYNEQFF. Full variable domain (outside the CDR3, taken from reference TRBV9 and TRBJ2-1): DSGVTQTPKHLITATGQRVTLRCSPRSGDLSVYWYQQSLDQGLQFLIQYYNGEERAKGNILERFSAQQFPDLHSELNLSSLELGDSALYFCASSVVPSGTYNEQFFGPGTRLTVL.

This clone was detected only once. The rearrangement joins TRBV5-1 to TRBJ2-6; a possible D gene is TRBD1 (6 bases). Germline CDR1 SGHRS, CDR2 YFSETQ. The ends were cut back, 2 bases at V and 2 bases at J, with 11 bases in the middle. The CDR3 is 16 amino acids. Here the CDR3 reads CASSFNTGTGANVLTF. For the CDR3, the DNA is TGCGCCAGCAGCTTTAACACAGGGACTGGGGCCAACGTCCTGACTTTC.

V gene TRBV5-5 combines with J gene TRBJ2-7, with 9 bases lining up with TRBD1. V was clipped by 4 bases and J by 0 bases; unmatched bases: 5. From germline, CDR1 is SGHKS and CDR2 YYEKEE (reference sequence). The CDR3 covers 15 residues. The CDR3 DNA follows: TGTGCCAGCAGCGTGGGACAGGGAAGCTCCTACGAGCAGTACTTC. It encodes CASSVGQGSSYEQYF.

V usage is TRBV27 and J usage is TRBJ1-4, with 7 bases that match TRBD1. Trimming at V came to 2 bases and at J to 0 bases, leaving 0 bases not matched to a gene. The V gene's germline CDR1 is MNHEY and CDR2 SMNVEV (reference sequence). The CDR3 covers 15 residues. The CDR3 region has the DNA TGTGCCAGCAGTTTACAGGGGGCAACTAATGAAAAACTGTTTTTT. Translating gives CASSLQGATNEKLFF.

CDR3 loop: CASRAGGNGGTEAFF. The CDR3 region has the DNA TGTGCCAGCAGGGCAGGGGGCAATGGAGGGACTGAAGCTTTCTTT. The rearrangement links TRBV6-5 to TRBJ1-1; TRBD1 matches at 8 bases. This CDR3 has 15 amino acids. The V gene end was trimmed by 6 bases and the J gene end by 5 bases; junction bases not matched to a gene: 11. The germline CDR1 and CDR2 sequences are MNHEY and SVGAGI.

CDR3 in amino acids: CASSGGPSYQPQHF. The DNA for the CDR3 is TGTGCCAGTAGCGGAGGACCGAGTTATCAGCCCCAGCATTTT. The V call is TRBV19, the J call TRBJ1-5; D remains ambiguous. V was trimmed by 6 bases and J by 5 bases, leaving 14 bases between them. The CDR3 has 14 residues. Germline values: CDR1 LNHDA, CDR2 SQIVND (reference sequence).

J is TRBJ2-7 and V is TRBV4-1, with D possibly matching TRBD2 (5 bases). V lost 0 bases and J lost 2, with 11 bases in between. The CDR3 consists of 15 residues. Germline-derived CDR1 and CDR2 are MGHRA and YSYEKL. The CDR3 sequence: CASSQEGFGTYEQYF. For the CDR3, the DNA is TGCGCCAGCAGCCAAGAGGGGTTCGGGACCTACGAGCAGTACTTC.

The chain is built from TRBV6-6 and TRBJ2-7; D might be TRBD1 (6 bases). Trimming cost V 2 bases and J 5 bases, with 16 bases left between them. Germline-derived CDR1 and CDR2 are MNHNY and SVGAGI (reference sequence). The CDR3 has 15 amino acids. The CDR3 region has the DNA TGTGCCAGCAGTTACGTCCAGGGGATATGGAACGAGCAGTACTTC. This translates into CASSYVQGIWNEQYF.

The V and J genes are TRBV9 and TRBJ2-1; the match to TRBD2 covers 8 bases. J lost 6 bases, V lost 6 bases, and 2 bases had no gene match. CDR1 is SGDLS, CDR2 YYNGEE, per germline. The CDR3 totals 12 residues. DNA of the CDR3: TGTGCCAGCATGGGGACTAGCAATGAGCAGTTCTTC. This sequence encodes CASMGTSNEQFF.

This chain connects TRBV5-1 to TRBJ2-7, with D perhaps matching TRBD2 (5 bases). The CDR3 totals 13 residues. CDR1 and CDR2 (germline): SGHRS, YFSETQ. The V and J ends lost 2 bases and 5 bases respectively, with 11 bases between them. The CDR3 region has the DNA TGCGCCAGCAGCTTTGAGGGAAGGAACGAGCAGTACTTC. Its protein is CASSFEGRNEQYF.

The chain has TRBV19 and TRBJ2-7; 11 bases are a match to TRBD1. After removal of 5 bases from V and 3 bases from J, the junction contained 3 bases not matched to a gene. The CDR3 runs to 14 residues. Germline V gives CDR1 LNHDA, CDR2 SQIVND (reference sequence). CDR3 protein: CASSDGTGGYEQYF. The CDR3 DNA is TGTGCCAGTAGTGACGGGACAGGGGGCTACGAGCAGTACTTC.

This sequence joins TRBV5-1 and TRBJ1-2; D gene uncertain. The length of the CDR3 is 14 residues. Trimming took off 4 bases at V and 0 bases at J, with 10 bases between the two ends. Germline V gene sequence: CDR1 SGHRS, CDR2 YFSETQ. The CDR3 DNA reads TGCGCCAGCAGCCTCGACGGGTCTAACTATGGCTACACCTTC. It codes for CASSLDGSNYGYTF.

The chain links TRBV5-4 to TRBJ2-3, with D perhaps TRBD2 (6 bases). V was clipped by 4 bases and J by 0 bases, with 15 bases between them. CDR3 length: 16 residues. In germline, CDR1 is SGHNT, CDR2 YYREEE (reference sequence). The CDR3 reads CASSPIPGGSTDTQYF. In nucleotides, the CDR3 is TGTGCCAGCAGCCCTATTCCCGGGGGAAGCACAGATACGCAGTATTTT.

This chain joins TRBV7-3 and TRBJ2-5; D possibly corresponds to TRBD1 (6 bases). Trimming removed 1 base at V and 2 bases at J, with 11 bases between. This CDR3 is built from 15 residues. The V gene's germline CDR1 is SGHTA and CDR2 FQGTGA. Here the CDR3 reads CASSLIGQTQETQYF. Written as DNA, the CDR3 is TGTGCCAGCAGCTTAATCGGACAGACACAAGAGACCCAGTACTTC.